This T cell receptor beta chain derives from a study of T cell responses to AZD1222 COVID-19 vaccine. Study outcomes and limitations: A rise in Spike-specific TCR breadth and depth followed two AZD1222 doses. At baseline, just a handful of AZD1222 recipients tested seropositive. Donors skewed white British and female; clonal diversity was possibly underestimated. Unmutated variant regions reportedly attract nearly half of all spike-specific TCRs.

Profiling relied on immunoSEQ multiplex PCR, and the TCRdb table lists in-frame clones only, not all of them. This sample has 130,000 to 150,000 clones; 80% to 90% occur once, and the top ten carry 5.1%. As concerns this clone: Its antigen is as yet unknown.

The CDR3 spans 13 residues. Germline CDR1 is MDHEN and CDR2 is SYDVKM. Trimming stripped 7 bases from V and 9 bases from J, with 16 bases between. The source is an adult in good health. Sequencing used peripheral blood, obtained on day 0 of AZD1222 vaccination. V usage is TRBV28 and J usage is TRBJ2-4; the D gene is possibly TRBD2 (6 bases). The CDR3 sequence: CASNRGIGVIQYF. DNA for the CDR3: TGTGCCAGCAACCGGGGGATTGGAGTCATTCAGTACTTC.